The 27 T cell receptor beta chains below come from one sample, sequenced in a study of Graves' ophthalmopathy and Graves' hyperthyroidism. Amplified material comprised TCR beta CDR3 regions derived from RNA transcripts. HTBI-primed RT-PCR formed the first round, and a multiplex PCR formed the second. One entry per CDR3 protein results from TCRdb running MiXCR on the multiplex PCR reads. The table has some 750,000 distinct CDR3 sequences, roughly 40% seen once. Sequencing was carried out using peripheral blood. The receptor set was obtained from an adult man with Graves' ophthalmopathy.

On this clonotype itself: Given a much more abundant clone one base away, this may be a read error. The chain carries TRBV7-6 and TRBJ1-1; TRBD1 might be the D (6 bases). This CDR3 has 15 amino acids. Germline CDR1 and CDR2: SGHVS and FNYEAQ. This CDR3 reads CACSPLQGMNTEAFF. As DNA, the CDR3 is TGTGCCTGCAGCCCGTTACAGGGAATGAACACTGAAGCTTTCTTT.

The table lists this clonotype with a count of one. V usage is TRBV24-1 and J usage is TRBJ2-1, with 7 positions matching TRBD1. The V and J ends lost 3 bases and 4 bases, in that order; junction bases with no gene match: 5. The CDR3 is made up of 15 amino acids. Germline CDR1 and CDR2: KGHDR and SFDVKD. Written as DNA, the CDR3 is TGTGCCACCAGTGATACCGGGACAGAGTACAATGAGCAGTTCTTC. It specifies CATSDTGTEYNEQFF.

The CDR3 DNA follows: TGTGCCAGCAGTTCGACATATAATCAGCCCCAGCATTTT. Translating gives CASSSTYNQPQHF. The genes are TRBV7-6 and TRBJ1-5; no clear D gene. CDR1 is SGHVS, CDR2 FNYEAQ, per germline. This CDR3 has 13 amino acids. Trimming cost V 6 bases and J 4 bases, with 10 bases left between them.

With respect to this clonotype: One end of the junction does not line up with germline, which may come from a read error. V usage is TRBV11-1 and J usage is TRBJ1-6; TRBD1 matches 11 bases. Per the germline V gene, CDR1 is SGHAT and CDR2 is FQDESV (reference sequence). The CDR3 contains 16 residues. The CDR3 reads CASRLPTGQGESPLHF. The CDR3, as DNA: TGTGCCAGCCGCTTACCGACGGGACAGGGGGAATCACCCCTCCACTTT.

V is TRBV6-1 and J is TRBJ1-4; 12 bases align to TRBD1. J lost 8 bases, V lost 4 bases, and 5 bases had no gene match. The CDR3 loop spans 15 amino acids. The germline V gene encodes CDR1 MNHNS and CDR2 SASEGT. The CDR3 nucleotides are TGTGCCAGCAGTGGCGGGACAGGGGGCAACGAAAAACTGTTTTTT. It codes for CASSGGTGGNEKLFF.

This clonotype was observed at least ten times. This sequence joins TRBV12-3 or TRBV12-4 and TRBJ2-5; no clear D gene. Trimming removed 3 bases from V and 6 bases from J, with 5 bases in between. The CDR3 runs 11 residues. Here the CDR3 reads CASSFGKTQYF. In DNA form, the CDR3 reads TGTGCCAGCAGTTTCGGAAAGACCCAGTACTTC.

This clonotype was counted only a few times. V gene TRBV14 combines with J gene TRBJ2-6; D is unresolved. Deletions cut 6 bases from V and 0 bases from J, with 9 bases between. Germline loops: CDR1 SGHDN, CDR2 FVKESK. This CDR3 is 15 amino acids long. CDR3 amino acids: CASSDGSSGANVLTF. The CDR3 DNA reads TGTGCCAGCAGTGACGGCAGCTCTGGGGCCAACGTCCTGACTTTC.

The chain has TRBV25-1 and TRBJ2-7; 7 bases agree with TRBD1. The CDR3 consists of 15 residues. Germline CDR1 MGHDK, CDR2 SYGVNS. The J segment lost 1 base and the V segment lost 4 bases, leaving 7 bases of the junction unmatched. Written as DNA, the CDR3 is TGTGCCAGCAGTGCTATACAGGGGTCTTCCTACGAGCAGTACTTC. It encodes CASSAIQGSSYEQYF.

In its sample, this clonotype was seen a few times. The J gene is TRBJ2-2, the V gene TRBV19; maybe TRBD1 (5 bases). CDR3 length equals 16 residues. Germline CDR1 and CDR2: LNHDA and SQIVND (reference sequence). Trimming took off 1 base at V and 1 base at J, with 10 bases between the two ends. For the CDR3, the DNA is TGTGCCAGTAGTATAGGCGTGGGGCTGAACACCGGGGAGCTGTTTTTT. It codes for CASSIGVGLNTGELFF.

Regarding this clonotype: A much larger clone lies a single base off, so this may be a read error. This chain connects TRBV10-3 to TRBJ1-2; TRBD1 matches at 9 bases. CDR3 length: 11 amino acids. J lost 12 bases, V lost 5 bases, and 4 bases had no gene match. CDR1 ENHRY and CDR2 SYGVKD come from the germline V gene. CDR3 coding DNA: TGTGCCATCAGTTCGGACAGGGGAAACACCTTC. Protein product: CAISSDRGNTF.

Turning to this clonotype: Possible read error: a much larger clone is one base away. This chain links TRBV7-9 with TRBJ2-7; no firm D call. V lost 0 bases and J 3 bases, leaving 12 bases between the germline ends. The germline gives CDR1 SEHNR, CDR2 FQNEAQ (reference sequence). The CDR3 length is 15 residues. The CDR3 DNA sequence: TGTGCCAGCAGCTTAGCAGGCCAGAAGGGCTACGAGCAGTACGTC. This codes for CASSLAGQKGYEQYV.

This clonotype was seen only a few times. The chain recombines TRBV9 with TRBJ2-2; 7 nucleotides agree with TRBD2. Per germline, CDR1 SGDLS and CDR2 YYNGEE. The trim removed 0 bases at V and 1 base at J, leaving 3 bases unmatched. The CDR3 runs to 16 residues. The CDR3 bases are TGTGCCAGCAGCGTAGGGCTAGCGGAGAACACCGGGGAGCTGTTTTTT. The encoded protein is CASSVGLAENTGELFF. The full variable domain, rest sourced from reference TRBV9 and TRBJ2-2, is DSGVTQTPKHLITATGQRVTLRCSPRSGDLSVYWYQQSLDQGLQFLIQYYNGEERAKGNILERFSAQQFPDLHSELNLSSLELGDSALYFCASSVGLAENTGELFFGEGSRLTVL.

The rearrangement uses TRBV25-1 and TRBJ1-1, with 8 bases aligning to TRBD1. With 8 bases clipped from V and 1 base from J, the junction kept 12 bases outside the gene matches. The CDR3 extends over 16 amino acids. Germline values: CDR1 MGHDK, CDR2 SYGVNS. CDR3 residues: CASSPKLGQENTEAFF. CDR3 bases: TGTGCCAGCTCACCGAAGCTGGGACAGGAGAACACTGAAGCTTTCTTT.

V usage is TRBV11-1 and J usage is TRBJ2-5; D possibly corresponds to TRBD1 (5 bases). CDR3 length equals 16 residues. V was cut by 1 base and J by 2 bases, with 14 bases left in between. CDR1 is SGHAT, CDR2 FQDESV, per germline (reference sequence). The chain's CDR3 is CASSLESGAKQETQYF. CDR3 nucleotides: TGTGCCAGCAGCTTAGAGAGTGGGGCAAAACAAGAGACCCAGTACTTC.

Many counts were recorded for this clonotype. CDR3 protein: CASSLDGQLNQPQHF. As DNA, the CDR3 is TGTGCCAGCAGCTTAGATGGGCAGCTTAATCAGCCCCAGCATTTT. V is TRBV7-9 and J is TRBJ1-5; D is ambiguous. Germline V lookup: CDR1 SEHNR, CDR2 FQNEAQ (reference sequence). Trimming pared 1 base from V and 4 bases from J, leaving 11 bases between. The CDR3 loop spans 15 amino acids. The full variable domain, its missing parts supplied by reference TRBV7-9 and TRBJ1-5, is DTGVSQNPRHKITKRGQNVTFRCDPISEHNRLYWYRQTLGQGPEFLTYFQNEAQLEKSRLLSDRFSAERPKGSFSTLEIQRTEQGDSAMYLCASSLDGQLNQPQHFGDGTRLSIL.

The gene calls are TRBV7-3 and TRBJ2-2; TRBD1 aligns across 8 bases. Germline V lookup: CDR1 SGHTA, CDR2 FQGTGA. The CDR3 extends over 16 amino acids. Trimming took 0 bases from V and 4 from J; bases not matched to a gene: 4. This CDR3 is CASSLTSGTGTGELFF. The CDR3 nucleotides are TGTGCCAGCAGCTTAACGTCCGGGACAGGCACCGGGGAGCTGTTTTTT. Full variable domain (rest looked up from reference TRBV7-3 and TRBJ2-2): GAGVSQTPSNKVTEKGKYVELRCDPISGHTALYWYRQSLGQGPEFLIYFQGTGAADDSGLPNDRFFAVRPEGSVSTLKIQRTERGDSAVYLCASSLTSGTGTGELFFGEGSRLTVL.

The chain joins TRBV29-1 to TRBJ2-2; TRBD1 matches 9 bases. The V gene end was trimmed by 6 bases and the J gene end by 1 base; junction bases not matched to a gene: 3. The germline V gene encodes CDR1 SQVTM and CDR2 ANQGSEA. The CDR3 consists of 14 residues. DNA for the CDR3: TGCAGCGTGGTGACAGGGGGGAACACCGGGGAGCTGTTTTTT. It translates to CSVVTGGNTGELFF.

V and J are TRBV7-8 and TRBJ1-1; the D gene is possibly TRBD1 (6 bases). The CDR3 is 19 residues long. Per germline, CDR1 SGHVS and CDR2 FQNEAQ. V was cut by 5 bases and J by 3 bases, with 28 bases left in between. The CDR3 loop reads CASSRLAGGQDYRDTEAFF. In DNA, the CDR3 is TGTGCCAGCAGCAGACTAGCGGGGGGGCAAGATTACAGGGACACTGAAGCTTTCTTT.

There are a few counts of this clonotype. The V and J genes are TRBV5-6 and TRBJ2-7; D is possibly TRBD1 (6 bases). V shed 0 bases and J shed 2 bases, with 12 bases lying between them. The germline gives CDR1 SGHDT, CDR2 YYEEEE. The CDR3 is made up of 15 amino acids. In nucleotides, the CDR3 is TGTGCCAGCAGCTTGGCTGGACAGAGGCCCTACGAGCAGTACTTC. This codes for CASSLAGQRPYEQYF.

The chain recombines TRBV7-9 with TRBJ2-7, with TRBD1 as a possible D gene (6 bases). The DNA end is more similar to TRBJ2-4, so the J call may be wrong. This CDR3 is built from 14 residues. Germline V gene sequence: CDR1 SEHNR, CDR2 FQNEAQ (reference sequence). As DNA, the CDR3 is TGTGCCAGCAGCCAGAGCAGTGAGGGGGACATTCAGTACTTC. It is translated as CASSQSSEGDIQYF.

This sequence joins TRBV5-1 and TRBJ2-5; either TRBD1 or TRBD2 may supply D (5 bases each). The CDR3 runs to 13 residues. The germline gives CDR1 SGHRS, CDR2 YFSETQ. Trimming removed 4 bases at V and 2 bases at J, with 9 bases between. CDR3 DNA: TGCGCCAGCAGCATGGGGGATCAAGAGACCCAGTACTTC. Its protein is CASSMGDQETQYF.

This clonotype was counted many times. This rearrangement joins TRBV5-1 to TRBJ1-1; 7 bases are shared with TRBD1. The ends lost 0 bases at V and 7 bases at J; junction bases unmatched: 0. The length of the CDR3 is 12 residues. Germline-derived CDR1 and CDR2 are SGHRS and YFSETQ. In DNA, the CDR3 is TGCGCCAGCAGCTTGGACAGGGGTGAAGCTTTCTTT. Translating gives CASSLDRGEAFF.

This clonotype was counted at least ten times. The V gene is TRBV20-1, the J gene TRBJ1-1; D not resolved. Germline CDR1 is DFQATT and CDR2 is SNEGSKA (reference sequence). V was trimmed by 8 bases and J by 4 bases, leaving 17 bases between them. The CDR3 is 13 residues long. The CDR3 loop is CSTPEAGGTEAFF. The CDR3 DNA reads TGCAGTACCCCAGAGGCAGGCGGCACTGAAGCTTTCTTT.

The rearrangement joins TRBV7-2 to TRBJ1-5; possibly TRBD1 for D (6 bases). This CDR3 is 15 amino acids long. CDR1 SGHTA and CDR2 FQGNSA come from the germline V gene. The CDR3 DNA is TGTGTCAGTAGTAGCGCCAGGGACAACAATCAGCCCCAGCATTTT. Translating gives CVSSSARDNNQPQHF.

The chain recombines TRBV2 with TRBJ1-6, with 9 bases matching TRBD1. The CDR3 sequence is 19 residues long. The J segment lost 0 bases and the V segment lost 6 bases, leaving 12 bases of the junction unmatched. Per germline, CDR1 SNHLY and CDR2 FYNNEI. The CDR3 region is CASRRTGTGKSSYNSPLHF. Written as DNA, the CDR3 is TGTGCCAGCAGACGTACCGGGACAGGGAAAAGCTCCTATAATTCACCCCTCCACTTT.

V gene TRBV10-3 combines with J gene TRBJ1-1; D might be TRBD1 (6 bases). This CDR3 comprises 13 residues. V lost 7 bases, J lost 1 base, and 10 bases lay in between. Germline values: CDR1 ENHRY, CDR2 SYGVKD. CDR3 region: CAITIGGNTEAFF. CDR3 nucleotides: TGTGCCATCACCATAGGGGGGAACACTGAAGCTTTCTTT.

This clonotype showed up just a few times. The rearrangement links TRBV19 to TRBJ1-5; 8 bases are a match to TRBD1. The trim removed 4 bases at V and 9 bases at J, leaving 14 bases unmatched. The CDR3 sequence is 16 residues long. Per germline, CDR1 LNHDA and CDR2 SQIVND (reference sequence). The DNA of the CDR3 is TGTGCCAGTAGTACAAGACAGGGGAAGCTCTATTCGCCCCAGCATTTT. Amino acid sequence: CASSTRQGKLYSPQHF.